This TCR beta chain was profiled in a study of CD8+ T cells in alopecia areata. Overall study findings and caveats: Affected lesional scalp, above all in alopecia totalis/universalis, was more clonal than normal scalp. TCR sharing was clearer in mice than between patients, perhaps partly owing to patient HLA diversity. In scalp samples, resident alphabeta T cells of normal skin are also sequenced.

A FACSAria was used to sort CD4+ and CD8+ T cells. These cells came from PBMCs. The CDR3 extends over 14 amino acids. Germline V gene sequence: CDR1 SQVTM, CDR2 ANQGSEA. The V end was cut by 4 bases, the J end by 3 bases, with 15 bases between. As the sequencing template, cDNA was produced by extracting RNA and reverse transcribing it. The assay was immunoSEQ multiplex PCR, and TCRdb's table has in-frame clones only and misses some. The repertoire holds around 120,000 clones, about 60% seen once, with around 2.7% in the top ten. Note on this clone: The antigen is not known.

This chain links TRBV29-1 with TRBJ1-1, with D hard to call. The sequenced sample consisted of CD4+ T cells sorted from blood. The TCR originated in a human donor in good health. The CDR3 region has the DNA TGCAGCGTTGCCCCCTACCATAGGGACACTGAAGCTTTCTTT. It encodes CSVAPYHRDTEAFF.